These 4 T cell receptor beta chains were all obtained from the same sample, sequenced in a study of OX40 agonist ivuxolimab in advanced cancers. Here immunoSEQ multiplex PCR was the method, and the copy in TCRdb shows in-frame clones only, minus some. The data contain around 64,000 clones, roughly 89% of them singletons. Sequenced here: CD4+ or CD8+ T cells sorted from blood, sampled in a trial of the OX40 agonist ivuxolimab. Receptors originate from an adult with an advanced solid tumor such as melanoma, head and neck, liver or kidney cancer.

The chain recombines TRBV28 with TRBJ2-5; D remains unclear. Germline CDR1 reads MDHEN; CDR2 reads SYDVKM. This CDR3 is built from 15 residues. V lost 3 bases, J lost 1 base, and 12 bases lay in between. CDR3 protein: CASSLGAAIQETQYF. The CDR3, as DNA: TGTGCCAGCAGTTTGGGCGCGGCAATCCAAGAGACCCAGTACTTC.

The genes are TRBV6-5 and TRBJ1-2, with D hard to call. V lost 0 bases and J lost 4, with 12 bases in between. Germline-derived CDR1 and CDR2 are MNHEY and SVGAGI. CDR3 size: 15 residues. The CDR3 DNA is TGTGCCAGCAGTTACTCTACGTCGGGAGGCTATGGCTACACCTTC. Its translation: CASSYSTSGGYGYTF.

J is TRBJ2-7 and V is TRBV18; TRBD2 aligns across 11 bases. Germline CDR1 reads KGHSH; CDR2 reads LQKENI. The CDR3 is 19 amino acids. J was trimmed by 0 bases and V by 3 bases; bases with no gene match: 13. The CDR3 region is CASSPRTRRLAGSSYEQYF. In DNA form, the CDR3 reads TGTGCCAGCTCACCCCGAACCCGCCGACTAGCGGGGAGCTCCTACGAGCAGTACTTC.

The V gene is TRBV30, the J gene TRBJ1-2, with D hard to call. Germline loops: CDR1 GTSNPN, CDR2 SVGIG (reference sequence). Trimming shortened V by 1 base and J by 0 bases, and 3 bases separated the two germline ends. The CDR3 totals 12 residues. CDR3 protein: CAWSAANYGYTF. The CDR3 DNA reads as TGTGCCTGGAGTGCGGCTAACTATGGCTACACCTTC.